This TCR beta chain comes out of a study of T cell changes during pregnancy in multiple sclerosis. This clone has a single count. V was shortened by 5 bases and J by 2 bases, with 13 bases between the two germline ends. The CDR3 is 15 amino acids. The V gene's germline CDR1 is MNHEY and CDR2 SMNVEV (reference sequence). Some clones are missing from TCRdb's copy, which holds only in-frame ones; the method was immunoSEQ multiplex PCR. Of about 98,000 clones listed, about 92% are singletons. The gene calls are TRBV27 and TRBJ1-5, with D perhaps TRBD1 (5 bases). The material sequenced was peripheral blood, taken after pregnancy. The origin of this receptor is a female donor in good health, enrolled as a control in a pregnancy study. The CDR3 region is CASSQRGKGNQPQHF. CDR3 coding DNA: TGTGCCAGCAGTCAAAGGGGTAAGGGCAATCAGCCCCAGCATTTT.